A single sample gave rise to the 32 T cell receptor beta chains below, sequenced in a study of T cells after yellow fever vaccination (dated by TCRdb to about 2019). Libraries were made using 5' RACE. Sequencing was carried out with an Illumina NovaSeq 6000. TCRdb itself trimmed the public reads at Q25 with fastp, ran MiXCR and retained productive beta chains. Records with the same CDR3 protein are collapsed into one entry carrying the most frequent genes and DNA. Recorded for this sample are hundreds of thousands of distinct CDR3 sequences; 18% of them occurred a single time. The top ten clones comprise roughly a sixth of the sample. Read against the paper, the sample's treatment or condition label means: live attenuated yellow fever vaccine strain. The sample consisted of PBMCs, taken before the yellow fever booster vaccination. These receptors were collected from a man aged 18 to 29 who received the YFV17D yellow fever vaccine.

This clonotype was detected ten times or more. The chain uses TRBV4-1 and TRBJ1-2, with 8 bases aligning to TRBD1. The J segment lost 2 bases and the V segment lost 3 bases, leaving 20 bases of the junction unmatched. CDR1 is MGHRA, CDR2 YSYEKL, per germline. The CDR3 covers 20 residues. CDR3 nucleotides: TGCGCCAGCAGCCAGTTCGTCACCGGGACAGGAATTCATATCAACTATGGCTACACCTTC. Encoded protein: CASSQFVTGTGIHINYGYTF.

This chain joins TRBV6-1 and TRBJ2-5; 7 nucleotides align to TRBD1. The V gene's germline CDR1 is MNHNS and CDR2 SASEGT. This CDR3 is built from 15 residues. Losses at the gene ends were 5 bases for V and 0 bases for J; bases not matched to a gene: 6. CDR3 protein: CASSLNQGDQETQYF. The CDR3 nucleotides are TGTGCCAGCAGTTTAAATCAGGGGGACCAAGAGACCCAGTACTTC.

This clonotype was detected many times. The V call is TRBV7-9, the J call TRBJ2-6; either TRBD1 or TRBD2 may fit D (6 bases each). CDR3 length equals 15 residues. The germline V gene has CDR1 SEHNR and CDR2 FQNEAQ (reference sequence). The V end lost 8 bases, the J end lost 0 bases, and 11 bases lay between the germline ends. The CDR3 protein is CASPWGASGANVLTF. The CDR3 nucleotides read TGTGCCAGCCCGTGGGGGGCCTCTGGGGCCAACGTCCTGACTTTC.

Here the CDR3 reads CSASMGPILSGANVLTF. The CDR3 DNA reads TGCAGTGCTAGTATGGGACCGATACTTTCTGGGGCCAACGTCCTGACTTTC. The chain is built from TRBV20-1 and TRBJ2-6; perhaps D is TRBD1 or TRBD2 (5 bases each). Looked up from germline, CDR1 is DFQATT and CDR2 is SNEGSKA (reference sequence). This CDR3 spans 17 amino acids. V dropped 3 bases and J dropped 1 base, with 16 bases sitting between them.

The J gene is TRBJ1-4, the V gene TRBV6-5; D unresolved. CDR1 is MNHEY and CDR2 is SVGAGI in the germline V gene. CDR3 length: 17 amino acids. Trimming removed 5 bases from V and 6 bases from J, with 22 bases in between. CDR3 residues: CASSQGLPLRLDEKLFF. The CDR3 DNA reads as TGTGCCAGCAGTCAAGGACTGCCACTTCGTCTGGATGAAAAACTGTTTTTT.

This rearrangement joins TRBV20-1 to TRBJ1-6; D is ambiguous. CDR1 is DFQATT and CDR2 is SNEGSKA in the germline V gene (reference sequence). CDR3 size: 13 residues. Trimming removed 0 bases from V and 7 bases from J, with 7 bases in between. This chain's CDR3 is CSARDWRNSPLHF. CDR3 nucleotides: TGCAGTGCTAGAGATTGGCGGAATTCACCCCTCCACTTT.

This clonotype came up a few times. This rearrangement joins TRBV29-1 to TRBJ2-5, with a possible D match to TRBD2 (6 bases). Germline V gene sequence: CDR1 SQVTM, CDR2 ANQGSEA. This CDR3 is 14 amino acids long. V was pared by 3 bases and J by 0 bases, with 11 bases between. CDR3 sequence reads: CSVDGRLYQETQYF. The CDR3 bases are TGCAGCGTTGATGGGAGGTTATACCAAGAGACCCAGTACTTC.

The rearrangement uses TRBV4-2 and TRBJ2-7; tentatively, D is TRBD1 or TRBD2 (7 bases each). The CDR3 has 14 residues. The ends were cut back, 0 bases at V and 3 bases at J, with 9 bases in the middle. The germline V gene has CDR1 LGHNA and CDR2 YNFKEQ. In nucleotides, the CDR3 is TGTGCCAGCAGCCAAGACAGGGGGGGCTACGAGCAGTACTTC. It specifies CASSQDRGGYEQYF.

This clonotype was seen a single time. The chain couples TRBV15 to TRBJ2-7; 8 bases agree with TRBD2. Per germline, CDR1 LNHNV and CDR2 YYDKDF (reference sequence). This CDR3 region has 17 residues. The junction had 9 bases not matched to a gene; V was cut back by 0 bases and J by 2 bases. The CDR3 sequence: CATSRDAYPGGPYEQYF. The CDR3 DNA reads TGTGCCACCAGCAGAGATGCCTATCCGGGGGGGCCCTACGAGCAGTACTTC.

Ten or more counts support this clonotype. This chain uses TRBV15 with TRBJ1-1; D gene ambiguous. Looked up from germline, CDR1 is LNHNV and CDR2 is YYDKDF (reference sequence). Deletions cut 0 bases from V and 6 bases from J, with 14 bases between. The CDR3 is 15 amino acids. The CDR3 loop reads CATSRDLGKDSEAFF. The CDR3 region has the DNA TGTGCCACCAGCAGAGATCTGGGAAAGGATTCTGAAGCTTTCTTT.

The CDR3 sequence is CASSSVSGAGDSNQPQHF. For the CDR3, the DNA is TGTGCCAGCTCATCGGTTTCGGGGGCAGGGGATAGCAATCAGCCCCAGCATTTT. The chain links TRBV3-1 to TRBJ1-5, with D maybe TRBD1 (6 bases). Germline V CDR1 and CDR2: LGHDT, YNNKEL (reference sequence). The CDR3 is 18 residues long. Between the trimmed V and J ends, which lost 8 bases and 0 bases, there was a span of 23 bases.

The CDR3 sequence: CASSPNPIADTQYF. The CDR3 nucleotides read TGCGCCAGCAGCCCCAACCCAATCGCAGATACGCAGTATTTT. V usage is TRBV4-3 and J usage is TRBJ2-3; D not certain. V was pared by 4 bases and J by 4 bases, with 12 bases between. This CDR3 has 14 residues. The V gene's germline CDR1 is LGHNA and CDR2 YSLEER.

This clonotype was seen more than once but under ten times. CDR3 nucleotide sequence: TGTGCCAGTGTAGCGGGGGGGGTCCAAGAGACCCAGTACTTC. Translating gives CASVAGGVQETQYF. J is TRBJ2-5 and V is TRBV6-2 or TRBV6-3, with TRBD2 matching over 11 bases. The CDR3 sequence is 14 residues long. Per germline, CDR1 MNHEY and CDR2 SVGEGT. Trimming took 9 bases from V and 1 from J; bases not matched to a gene: 4.

This clonotype was observed a handful of times. The genes are TRBV12-3 or TRBV12-4 and TRBJ2-5; TRBD1 matches at 8 bases. The CDR3 spans 11 residues. The CDR3 here is CGTGTGETQYF. CDR3 bases: TGTGGGACAGGGACCGGGGAGACCCAGTACTTC.

The CDR3: CASSLSGSETQYF. The CDR3 bases are TGTGCCAGCAGCCTTAGCGGCTCTGAGACCCAGTACTTC. The gene calls are TRBV3-1 and TRBJ2-5, with D perhaps TRBD2 (6 bases). There are 13 residues in the CDR3. From germline, CDR1 is LGHDT and CDR2 YNNKEL (reference sequence). With 4 bases removed from V and 5 bases from J, the gap between germline ends came to 11 bases.

This clonotype was found once. This CDR3 reads CSVVFWAGSYNEQFF. The CDR3 DNA follows: TGCAGCGTTGTGTTTTGGGCAGGGTCCTACAATGAGCAGTTCTTC. The V call is TRBV29-1, the J call TRBJ2-1; tentative D call: TRBD1 (5 bases). Germline V gene sequence: CDR1 SQVTM, CDR2 ANQGSEA. The CDR3 is 15 amino acids. Trimming cost V 4 bases and J 1 base, with 14 bases left between them.

This chain uses TRBV5-1 with TRBJ2-5; 10 bases are a match to TRBD1. The germline gives CDR1 SGHRS, CDR2 YFSETQ. Trimming cost V 4 bases and J 4 bases; bases outside gene matches: 7. This CDR3 region has 15 residues. The CDR3 reads CASSPRQGAGETQYF. The CDR3 DNA sequence: TGCGCCAGCAGCCCCCGACAGGGGGCAGGAGAGACCCAGTACTTC.

Only a few counts were recorded for this clonotype. The chain is built from TRBV6-5 and TRBJ1-2, with unresolved D. V was clipped by 4 bases and J by 4 bases, with 16 bases between them. CDR1 is MNHEY, CDR2 SVGAGI, per germline. There are 15 residues in the CDR3. Written as DNA, the CDR3 is TGTGCCAGCAGTTCGGCGGCGAACAAAAGCTATGGCTACACCTTC. Translation gives CASSSAANKSYGYTF.

This clonotype was counted only a few times. The chain is built from TRBV20-1 and TRBJ2-7; TRBD1 aligns across 8 bases. This CDR3 comprises 13 residues. Germline CDR1 DFQATT, CDR2 SNEGSKA (reference sequence). With V trimmed by 3 bases and J by 0 bases, 1 base remained unmatched. The CDR3: CSARTGVSYEQYV. In nucleotides, the CDR3 is TGCAGTGCTAGGACAGGGGTCTCCTACGAGCAGTACGTC.

V usage is TRBV5-5 and J usage is TRBJ1-5; 7 bases map to TRBD1. The CDR3 spans 15 residues. The J segment lost 5 bases and the V segment lost 5 bases, leaving 10 bases of the junction unmatched. Germline V gene data show CDR1 as SGHKS and CDR2 as YYEKEE (reference sequence). In DNA, the CDR3 is TGTGCCAGCAGTTTTACAGGGGACACATATCAGCCCCAGCATTTT. Its protein is CASSFTGDTYQPQHF.

The genes are TRBV5-1 and TRBJ1-2; D is perhaps TRBD1 (6 bases). CDR1 and CDR2 from the germline V gene are SGHRS and YFSETQ. The CDR3 spans 15 residues. Trimming took off 4 bases at V and 4 bases at J, with 17 bases between the two ends. The CDR3, as DNA: TGCGCCAGCAGCCCAGAGGGGGGCACGGCCTATGGCTACACCTTC. Protein product: CASSPEGGTAYGYTF. The complete variable domain, with remaining parts taken from reference TRBV5-1 and TRBJ1-2, reads KAGVTQTPRYLIKTRGQQVTLSCSPISGHRSVSWYQQTPGQGLQFLFEYFSETQRNKGNFPGRFSGRQFSNSRSEMNVSTLELGDSALYLCASSPEGGTAYGYTFGSGTRLTVV.

The sample holds a few counts of this clonotype. This chain links TRBV5-1 with TRBJ1-1, with D tentatively TRBD1 (6 bases). This CDR3 has 15 amino acids. V was trimmed by 4 bases and J by 4 bases, leaving 17 bases between them. The germline V gene has CDR1 SGHRS and CDR2 YFSETQ. The CDR3 DNA reads TGCGCCAGCAGCCCCACCCGGACAGCCGGCACTGAAGCTTTCTTT. Translating gives CASSPTRTAGTEAFF.

The gene calls are TRBV7-2 and TRBJ2-3; D gene unclear. This CDR3 has 12 amino acids. V lost 1 base and J 7 bases, leaving 6 bases between the germline ends. Germline lookup yields CDR1 SGHTA and CDR2 FQGNSA. The CDR3 reads CASSLEWNTQYF. CDR3 bases: TGTGCCAGCAGCTTAGAATGGAATACGCAGTATTTT.

The J gene is TRBJ2-2, the V gene TRBV3-1; D remains unclear. Germline CDR1 reads LGHDT; CDR2 reads YNNKEL (reference sequence). The V end lost 3 bases, the J end lost 0 bases, and 8 bases lay between the germline ends. The CDR3 is made up of 15 amino acids. CDR3 region: CASSHSIANTGELFF. CDR3 DNA: TGTGCCAGCAGCCACAGTATCGCGAACACCGGGGAGCTGTTTTTT.

CDR3 residues: CASSLGAVELFF. The CDR3 nucleotides are TGTGCCAGCAGCTTAGGGGCCGTGGAGCTGTTTTTT. This rearrangement joins TRBV7-3 to TRBJ2-2; maybe TRBD1 (5 bases). CDR1 is SGHTA and CDR2 is FQGTGA in the germline V gene. Trimming cost V 2 bases and J 10 bases, with 8 bases left between them. There are 12 residues in the CDR3.

The V call is TRBV5-6, the J call TRBJ1-6; D perhaps matches TRBD1 (6 bases). Germline-derived CDR1 and CDR2 are SGHDT and YYEEEE. This CDR3 is built from 14 residues. V lost 1 base, J lost 7 bases, and 9 bases lay in between. The CDR3 protein is CASSLSGANSPLHF. The CDR3 DNA reads as TGTGCCAGCAGCTTGTCAGGGGCCAATTCACCCCTCCACTTT.

The chain couples TRBV20-1 to TRBJ2-5; D gene ambiguous. The CDR3 is 13 amino acids. Germline V gene data show CDR1 as DFQATT and CDR2 as SNEGSKA (reference sequence). V dropped 4 bases and J dropped 1 base, with 10 bases sitting between them. CDR3: CSAIIGRQETQYF. The CDR3 DNA follows: TGCAGTGCTATAATTGGACGCCAAGAGACCCAGTACTTC.

This chain connects TRBV20-1 to TRBJ2-5; D may correspond to TRBD1 or TRBD2 (5 bases each). The CDR3 has 13 amino acids. Germline V CDR1 and CDR2: DFQATT, SNEGSKA (reference sequence). The V gene lost 5 bases and the J gene lost 5 bases, with 15 bases spanning the gap. Written as DNA, the CDR3 is TGCAGTGCTGAGGGATGGGGGTTCGAGACCCAGTACTTC. Its protein product is CSAEGWGFETQYF.

The chain joins TRBV20-1 to TRBJ2-7; 8 positions agree with TRBD2. CDR1 and CDR2 (germline): DFQATT, SNEGSKA (reference sequence). Trimming took 3 bases from V and 4 from J; bases not matched to a gene: 14. This CDR3 region has 16 residues. In DNA, the CDR3 is TGCAGTGCTAGGAAGGCCGGTAGCGGGATATTATACGAGCAGTACTTC. It yields the protein CSARKAGSGILYEQYF.

The chain carries TRBV6-2 or TRBV6-3 and TRBJ2-1, with D possibly being TRBD1 (5 bases). Germline CDR1 and CDR2: MNHEY and SVGEGT. This CDR3 is built from 13 residues. V was clipped by 5 bases and J by 3 bases, with 8 bases between them. The CDR3 loop is CASSGALYNEQFF. In nucleotides, the CDR3 is TGTGCCAGCAGTGGGGCCCTCTACAATGAGCAGTTCTTC.

This clonotype was picked up a small number of times. V is TRBV7-6 and J is TRBJ2-3, with 9 positions matching TRBD1. CDR3 length equals 14 residues. V was pared by 7 bases and J by 5 bases, with 7 bases of the junction left unmatched. Germline-derived CDR1 and CDR2 are SGHVS and FNYEAQ. The CDR3 coding sequence is TGTGCCAGCACTAACAGGGGGCGTGAAGATACGCAGTATTTT. This translates into CASTNRGREDTQYF.

The rearrangement links TRBV3-1 to TRBJ1-4; no clear D gene. Looked up from germline, CDR1 is LGHDT and CDR2 is YNNKEL (reference sequence). The germline V and J ends were trimmed by 1 base and 8 bases, with 14 bases remaining between them. The CDR3 has 15 amino acids. The DNA of the CDR3 is TGTGCCAGCAGCCAAGCCCTACGAGGAGGGGAAAAACTGTTTTTT. Translation gives CASSQALRGGEKLFF.